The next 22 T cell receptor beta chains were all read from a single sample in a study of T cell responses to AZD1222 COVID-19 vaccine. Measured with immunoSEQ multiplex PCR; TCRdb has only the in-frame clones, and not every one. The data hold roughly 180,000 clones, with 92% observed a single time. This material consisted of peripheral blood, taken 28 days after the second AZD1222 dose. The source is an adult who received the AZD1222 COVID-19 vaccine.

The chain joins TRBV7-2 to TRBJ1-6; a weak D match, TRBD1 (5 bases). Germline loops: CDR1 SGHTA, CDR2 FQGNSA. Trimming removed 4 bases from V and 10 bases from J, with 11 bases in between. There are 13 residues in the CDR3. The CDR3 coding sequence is TGTGCCAGCAGCTGGGGGGTAGAGTCACCCCTCCACTTT. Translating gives CASSWGVESPLHF.

CDR3 DNA sequence: TGTGCCAGCAGCCAAGCGGACATAGCCTATGGCTACACCTTC. Residues: CASSQADIAYGYTF. This chain joins TRBV3-1 (or the pseudogene TRBV3-2) and TRBJ1-2, with D tentatively TRBD1 (5 bases). Deletions cut 1 base from V and 4 bases from J, with 10 bases between. CDR1 and CDR2 (germline): LGHDT, YNNKEL (reference sequence). The CDR3 runs 14 residues.

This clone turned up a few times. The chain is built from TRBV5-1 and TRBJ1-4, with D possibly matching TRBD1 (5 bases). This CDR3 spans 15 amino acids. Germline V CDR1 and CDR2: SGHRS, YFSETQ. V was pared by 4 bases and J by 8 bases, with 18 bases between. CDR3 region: CASSLRDAGREKLFF. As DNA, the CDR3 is TGCGCCAGCAGCCTCCGGGACGCCGGACGGGAAAAACTGTTTTTT.

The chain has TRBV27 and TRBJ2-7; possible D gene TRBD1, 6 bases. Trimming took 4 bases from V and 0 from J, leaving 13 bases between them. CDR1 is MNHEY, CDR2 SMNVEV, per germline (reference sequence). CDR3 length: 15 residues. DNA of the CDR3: TGTGCCAGCAGTTCGCGCAGACAGGACTCCTACGAGCAGTACTTC. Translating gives CASSSRRQDSYEQYF.

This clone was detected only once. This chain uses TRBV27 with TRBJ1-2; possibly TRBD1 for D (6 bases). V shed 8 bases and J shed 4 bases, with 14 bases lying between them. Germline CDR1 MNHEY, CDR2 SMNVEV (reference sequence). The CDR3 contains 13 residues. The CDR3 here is CASLSRGGYGYTF. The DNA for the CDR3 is TGTGCCAGCTTATCCAGGGGAGGCTATGGCTACACCTTC.

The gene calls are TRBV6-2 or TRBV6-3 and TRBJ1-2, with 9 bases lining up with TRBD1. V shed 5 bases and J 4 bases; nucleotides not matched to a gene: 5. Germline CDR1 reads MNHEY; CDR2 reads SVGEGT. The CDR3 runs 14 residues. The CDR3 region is CASSPRDRAYGYTF. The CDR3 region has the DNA TGTGCCAGCAGTCCGAGGGACAGGGCCTATGGCTACACCTTC.

CDR3 nucleotides: TGCGCCAGCAGCCAAGACCTCTGGACAGGGGTGGGTGCCTATGGCTACACCTTC. Translating it yields CASSQDLWTGVGAYGYTF. The V and J genes are TRBV4-3 and TRBJ1-2; 9 bases fit TRBD1. The CDR3 covers 18 residues. V was clipped by 0 bases and J by 4 bases; unmatched bases: 12. Germline lookup yields CDR1 LGHNA and CDR2 YSLEER.

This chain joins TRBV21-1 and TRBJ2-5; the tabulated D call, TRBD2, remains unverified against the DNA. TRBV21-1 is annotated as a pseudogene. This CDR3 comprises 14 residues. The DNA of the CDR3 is TGTGCCAGCAGCCCCGGACTAACCTCGGGGACCCAGTACTTC. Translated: CASSPGLTSGTQYF.

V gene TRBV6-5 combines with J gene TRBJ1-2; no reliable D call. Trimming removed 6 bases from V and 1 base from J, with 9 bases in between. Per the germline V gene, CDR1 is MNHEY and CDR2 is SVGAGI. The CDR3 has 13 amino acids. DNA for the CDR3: TGTGCCAGCAGGCCGAAAGATAACTATGGCTACACCTTC. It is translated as CASRPKDNYGYTF.

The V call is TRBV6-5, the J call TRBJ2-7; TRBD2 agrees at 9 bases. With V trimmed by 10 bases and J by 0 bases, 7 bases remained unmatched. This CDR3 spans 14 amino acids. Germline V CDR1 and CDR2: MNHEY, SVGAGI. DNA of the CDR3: TGTGCCACATATAGCGGGAGCCTCTCCTACGAGCAGTACTTC. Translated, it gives CATYSGSLSYEQYF.

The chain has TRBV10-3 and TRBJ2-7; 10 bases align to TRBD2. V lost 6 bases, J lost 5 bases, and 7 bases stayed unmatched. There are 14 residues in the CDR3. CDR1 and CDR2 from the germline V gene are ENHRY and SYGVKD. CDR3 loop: CAIRIAGGAHEQYF. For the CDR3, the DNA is TGTGCCATCAGAATAGCGGGGGGCGCCCACGAGCAGTACTTC.

Written as DNA, the CDR3 is TGTGCCAGCAGCTTAACTGGTCTCTCGGGGGAGCAGTACTTC. Residues: CASSLTGLSGEQYF. The chain combines TRBV7-9 with TRBJ2-7; possibly TRBD2 for D (5 bases). V lost 2 bases and J 7 bases, leaving 15 bases between the germline ends. CDR1 and CDR2 (germline): SEHNR, FQNEAQ (reference sequence). This CDR3 is built from 14 residues.

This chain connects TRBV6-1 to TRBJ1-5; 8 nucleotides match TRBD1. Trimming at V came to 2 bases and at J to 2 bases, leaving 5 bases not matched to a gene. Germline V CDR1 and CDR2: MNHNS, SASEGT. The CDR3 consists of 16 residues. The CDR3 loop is CASSERGGQGNQPQHF. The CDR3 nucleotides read TGTGCCAGCAGTGAAAGGGGGGGACAGGGCAATCAGCCCCAGCATTTT.

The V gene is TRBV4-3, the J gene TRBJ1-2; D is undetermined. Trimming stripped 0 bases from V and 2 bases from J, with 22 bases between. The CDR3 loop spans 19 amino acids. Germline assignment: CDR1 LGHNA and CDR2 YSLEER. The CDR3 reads CASSQDPFRTPVGNYGYTF. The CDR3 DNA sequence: TGCGCCAGCAGCCAAGACCCCTTCCGGACCCCGGTGGGGAACTATGGCTACACCTTC.

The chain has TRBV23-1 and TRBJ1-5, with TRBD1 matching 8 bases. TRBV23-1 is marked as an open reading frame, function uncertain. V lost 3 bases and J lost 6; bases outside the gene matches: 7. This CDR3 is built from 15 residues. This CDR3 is CASSHKTGEVQPQHF. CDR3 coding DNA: TGCGCCAGCAGTCACAAGACAGGGGAGGTTCAGCCCCAGCATTTT.

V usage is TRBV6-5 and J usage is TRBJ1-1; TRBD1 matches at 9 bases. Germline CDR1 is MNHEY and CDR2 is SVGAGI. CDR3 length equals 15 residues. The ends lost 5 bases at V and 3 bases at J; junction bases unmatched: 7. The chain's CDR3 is CASSPLRTGDTEAFF. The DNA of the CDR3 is TGTGCCAGCAGTCCCCTTCGGACAGGGGACACTGAAGCTTTCTTT.

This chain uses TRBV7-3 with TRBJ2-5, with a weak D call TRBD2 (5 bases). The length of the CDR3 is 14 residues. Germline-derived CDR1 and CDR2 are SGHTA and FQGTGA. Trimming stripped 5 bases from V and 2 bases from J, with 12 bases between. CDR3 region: CASSRNPGQETQYF. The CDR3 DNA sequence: TGTGCCAGCAGCCGAAATCCGGGGCAAGAGACCCAGTACTTC.

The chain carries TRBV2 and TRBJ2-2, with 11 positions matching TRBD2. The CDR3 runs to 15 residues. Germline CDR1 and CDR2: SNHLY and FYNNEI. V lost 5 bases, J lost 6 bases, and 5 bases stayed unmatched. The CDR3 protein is CASSLAGGPAGELFF. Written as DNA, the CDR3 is TGTGCCAGCAGTTTAGCGGGGGGGCCGGCCGGGGAGCTGTTTTTT.

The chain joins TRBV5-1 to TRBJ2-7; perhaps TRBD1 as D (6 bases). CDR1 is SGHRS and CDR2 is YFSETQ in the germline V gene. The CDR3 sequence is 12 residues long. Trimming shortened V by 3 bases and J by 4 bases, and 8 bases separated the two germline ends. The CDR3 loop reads CASSSQGYEQYF. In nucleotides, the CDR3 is TGCGCCAGCAGCTCACAGGGTTACGAGCAGTACTTC.

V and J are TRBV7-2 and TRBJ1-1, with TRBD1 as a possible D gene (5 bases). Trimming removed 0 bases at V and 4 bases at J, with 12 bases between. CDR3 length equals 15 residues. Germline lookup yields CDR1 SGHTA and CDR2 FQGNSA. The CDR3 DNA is TGTGCCAGCAGCTTAGCAACCGGGGGGGGCACTGAAGCTTTCTTT. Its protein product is CASSLATGGGTEAFF.

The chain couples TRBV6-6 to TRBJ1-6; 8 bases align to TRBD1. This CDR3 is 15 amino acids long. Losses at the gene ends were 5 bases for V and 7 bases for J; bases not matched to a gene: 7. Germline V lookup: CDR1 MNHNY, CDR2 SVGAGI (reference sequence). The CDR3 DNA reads TGTGCCAGCAGTGGACAGGGCCCTTCCAATTCACCCCTCCACTTT. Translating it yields CASSGQGPSNSPLHF.

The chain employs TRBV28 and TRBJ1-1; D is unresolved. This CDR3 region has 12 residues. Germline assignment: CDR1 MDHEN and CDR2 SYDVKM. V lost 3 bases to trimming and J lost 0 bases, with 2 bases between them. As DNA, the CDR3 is TGTGCCAGCAGTTTCGTGAACACTGAAGCTTTCTTT. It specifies CASSFVNTEAFF. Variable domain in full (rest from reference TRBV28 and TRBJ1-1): DVKVTQSSRYLVKRTGEKVFLECVQDMDHENMFWYRQDPGLGLRLIYFSYDVKMKEKGDIPEGYSVSREKKERFSLILESASTNQTSMYLCASSFVNTEAFFGQGTRLTVV.